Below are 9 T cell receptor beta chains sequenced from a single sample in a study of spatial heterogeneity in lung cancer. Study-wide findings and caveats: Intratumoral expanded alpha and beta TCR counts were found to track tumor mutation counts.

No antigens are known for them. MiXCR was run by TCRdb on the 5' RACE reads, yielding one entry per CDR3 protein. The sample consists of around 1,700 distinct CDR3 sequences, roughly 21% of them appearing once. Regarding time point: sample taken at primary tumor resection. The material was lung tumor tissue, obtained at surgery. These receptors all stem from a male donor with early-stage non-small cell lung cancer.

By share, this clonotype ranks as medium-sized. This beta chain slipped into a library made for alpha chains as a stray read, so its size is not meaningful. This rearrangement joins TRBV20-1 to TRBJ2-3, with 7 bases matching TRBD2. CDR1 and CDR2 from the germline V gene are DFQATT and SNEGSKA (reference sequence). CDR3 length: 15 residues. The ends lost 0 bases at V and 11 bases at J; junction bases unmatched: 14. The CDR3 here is CSARDSGLGARVQYF. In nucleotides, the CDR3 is TGCAGTGCTAGAGATTCAGGACTAGGGGCCCGCGTGCAGTATTTT.

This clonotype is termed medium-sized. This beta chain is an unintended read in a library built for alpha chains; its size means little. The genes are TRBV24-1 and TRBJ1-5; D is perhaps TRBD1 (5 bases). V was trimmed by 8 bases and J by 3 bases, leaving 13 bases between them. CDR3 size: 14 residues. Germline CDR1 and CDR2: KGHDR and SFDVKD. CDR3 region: CATKGEGNNQPQHF. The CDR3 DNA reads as TGTGCCACCAAAGGGGAAGGGAACAATCAGCCCCAGCATTTT.

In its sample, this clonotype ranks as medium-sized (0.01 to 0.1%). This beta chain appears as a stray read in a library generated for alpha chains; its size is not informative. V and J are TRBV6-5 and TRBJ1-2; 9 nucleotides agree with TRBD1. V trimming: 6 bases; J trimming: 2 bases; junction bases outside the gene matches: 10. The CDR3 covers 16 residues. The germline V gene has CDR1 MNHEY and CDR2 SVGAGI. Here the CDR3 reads CASSYRGTGNNYGYTF. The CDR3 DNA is TGTGCCAGCAGCTACCGTGGGACAGGGAACAACTATGGCTACACCTTC.

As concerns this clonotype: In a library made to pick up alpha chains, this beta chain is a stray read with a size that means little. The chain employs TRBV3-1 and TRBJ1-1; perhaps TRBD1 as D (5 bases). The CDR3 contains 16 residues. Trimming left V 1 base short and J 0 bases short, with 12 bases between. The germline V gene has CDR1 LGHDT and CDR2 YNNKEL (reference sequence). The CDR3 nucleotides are TGTGCCAGCAGCCAAGGTATCCCAGGGATGAACACTGAAGCTTTCTTT. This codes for CASSQGIPGMNTEAFF. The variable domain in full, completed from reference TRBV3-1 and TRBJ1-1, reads DTAVSQTPKYLVTQMGNDKSIKCEQNLGHDTMYWYKQDSKKFLKIMFSYNNKELIINETVPNRFSPKSPDKAHLNLHINSLELGDSAVYFCASSQGIPGMNTEAFFGQGTRLTVV.

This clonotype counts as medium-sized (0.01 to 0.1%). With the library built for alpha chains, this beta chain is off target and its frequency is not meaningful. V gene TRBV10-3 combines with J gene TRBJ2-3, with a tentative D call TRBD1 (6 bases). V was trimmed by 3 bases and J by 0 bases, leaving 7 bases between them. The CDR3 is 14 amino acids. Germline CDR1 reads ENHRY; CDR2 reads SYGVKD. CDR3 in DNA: TGTGCCATCAGTGACGGACAGAGCACAGATACGCAGTATTTT. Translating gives CAISDGQSTDTQYF.

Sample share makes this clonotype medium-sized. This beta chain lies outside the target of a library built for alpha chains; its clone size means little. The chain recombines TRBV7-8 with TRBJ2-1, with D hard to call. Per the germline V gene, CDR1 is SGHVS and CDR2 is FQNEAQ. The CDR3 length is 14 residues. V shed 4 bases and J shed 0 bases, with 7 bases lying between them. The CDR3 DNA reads TGTGCCAGCAGCTACGGTAGCTCCTACAATGAGCAGTTCTTC. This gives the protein CASSYGSSYNEQFF.

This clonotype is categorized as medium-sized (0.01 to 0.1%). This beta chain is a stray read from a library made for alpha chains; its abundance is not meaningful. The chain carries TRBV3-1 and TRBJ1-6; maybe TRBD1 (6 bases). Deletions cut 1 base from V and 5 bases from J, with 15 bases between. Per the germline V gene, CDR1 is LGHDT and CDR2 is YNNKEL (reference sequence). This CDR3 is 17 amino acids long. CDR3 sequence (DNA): TGTGCCAGCAGCCAAGGAGACAGGTATAAGGATAATTCACCCCTCCACTTT. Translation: CASSQGDRYKDNSPLHF.

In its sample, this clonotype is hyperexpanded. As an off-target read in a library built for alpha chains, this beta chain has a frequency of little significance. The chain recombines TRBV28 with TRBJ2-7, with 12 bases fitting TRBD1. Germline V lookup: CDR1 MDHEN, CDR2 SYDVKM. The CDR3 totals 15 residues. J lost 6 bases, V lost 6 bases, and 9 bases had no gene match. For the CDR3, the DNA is TGTGCCAGCAGCCGACGGGGACAGGGGGCTACCGAGCAGTACTTC. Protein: CASSRRGQGATEQYF.

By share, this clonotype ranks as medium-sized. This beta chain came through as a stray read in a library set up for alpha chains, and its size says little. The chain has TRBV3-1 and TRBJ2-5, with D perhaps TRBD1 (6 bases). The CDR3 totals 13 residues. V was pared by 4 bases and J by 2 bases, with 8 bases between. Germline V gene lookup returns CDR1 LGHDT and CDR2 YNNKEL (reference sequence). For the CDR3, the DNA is TGTGCCAGCAGCCGGGACAATCAAGAGACCCAGTACTTC. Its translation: CASSRDNQETQYF.